These 18 T cell receptor beta chains were sequenced from one sample in a study of immune evolution from preneoplasia to lung adenocarcinoma. Clones were read by immunoSEQ multiplex PCR, and TCRdb kept only the in-frame ones, dropping some. Of 14,000 or so clones in the sample, 80% were seen once. Sequencing used FFPE minimally invasive lung adenocarcinoma tissue. All receptors come from a person aged 65 to 79 with lung adenocarcinoma.

This clone came up once. The chain combines TRBV7-3 with TRBJ2-2, with 8 bases identical to TRBD1. CDR1 is SGHTA and CDR2 is FQGTGA in the germline V gene. Unmatched junction bases numbered 8, after V lost 1 base and J lost 7 bases. This CDR3 is built from 16 residues. CDR3 DNA sequence: TGTGCCAGCAGCTTAAATGGACAGGGCTATGGCGGGGAGCTGTTTTTT. It codes for CASSLNGQGYGGELFF.

This rearrangement joins TRBV5-1 to TRBJ2-3; 11 bases agree with TRBD1. Germline CDR1 is SGHRS and CDR2 is YFSETQ. With V trimmed by 4 bases and J by 6 bases, 4 bases remained unmatched. The CDR3 length is 14 residues. For the CDR3, the DNA is TGCGCCAGCAGCCCGGGGACAGGGGGGGATACGCAGTATTTT. It specifies CASSPGTGGDTQYF.

This clone was detected only once. V usage is TRBV29-1 and J usage is TRBJ2-7; TRBD1 might be the D (5 bases). The CDR3 has 15 amino acids. The V and J ends lost 8 bases and 3 bases respectively, with 23 bases between them. Germline V gene lookup returns CDR1 SQVTM and CDR2 ANQGSEA. CDR3 sequence: CSSPLFTGLLYEQYF. The CDR3 bases are TGCAGCTCACCGCTATTTACAGGCTTACTCTACGAGCAGTACTTC.

V is TRBV10-3 and J is TRBJ1-2, with D uncertain. The CDR3 is 12 amino acids. V lost 0 bases to trimming and J lost 6 bases, with 5 bases between them. The germline gives CDR1 ENHRY, CDR2 SYGVKD. CDR3 loop: CAISESEDGYTF. Here the CDR3 DNA reads TGTGCCATCAGTGAGTCTGAGGATGGCTACACCTTC.

This clone was detected only a few times. The J gene is TRBJ1-6, the V gene TRBV11-2, with no clear D. CDR3 length: 14 residues. In germline, CDR1 is SGHAT, CDR2 FQNNGV. With 3 bases removed from V and 7 bases from J, the gap between germline ends came to 10 bases. Here the CDR3 reads CASSLSQSNSPLHF. The CDR3 nucleotides read TGTGCCAGCAGCTTGAGCCAGTCCAATTCACCCCTCCACTTT.

V and J are TRBV10-1 and TRBJ2-2; D not certain. The CDR3 length is 14 residues. Germline V gives CDR1 WNHNN, CDR2 SYGVQD (reference sequence). Trimming removed 6 bases at V and 3 bases at J, with 11 bases between. CDR3 region: CASRLSDHTGELFF. Here the CDR3 DNA reads TGCGCCAGCAGGTTGTCAGACCACACCGGGGAGCTGTTTTTT.

In DNA, the CDR3 is TGTGCCAGCAGTACCAACAGGGTCGGTGAGCAGTTCTTC. It encodes CASSTNRVGEQFF. The V and J genes are TRBV27 and TRBJ2-1; a possible D gene is TRBD1 (6 bases). The CDR3 runs 13 residues. The V end was cut by 5 bases, the J end by 9 bases, with 14 bases between. In germline, CDR1 is MNHEY, CDR2 SMNVEV (reference sequence).

This clone showed up just once. The chain links TRBV10-2 to TRBJ2-7; D may be TRBD2 (6 bases). CDR3 size: 14 residues. Germline V gene lookup returns CDR1 WSHSY and CDR2 SAAADI. V gave up 0 bases and J gave up 2 bases, with 8 bases separating them. Here the CDR3 reads CASSESGGTYEQYF. The CDR3 region has the DNA TGCGCCAGCAGTGAGTCTGGCGGGACCTACGAGCAGTACTTC.

The chain employs TRBV28 and TRBJ2-7; D is undetermined. Germline V CDR1 and CDR2: MDHEN, SYDVKM. Trimming left V 7 bases short and J 0 bases short, with 7 bases between. The CDR3 contains 12 residues. The CDR3 nucleotides are TGTGCCAGCAATCTGAACTCCTACGAGCAGTACTTC. Translation: CASNLNSYEQYF.

The genes are TRBV28 and TRBJ1-1; D is unresolved. The CDR3 is 13 residues long. The germline V gene encodes CDR1 MDHEN and CDR2 SYDVKM. V gave up 5 bases and J gave up 0 bases, with 7 bases separating them. The CDR3 DNA reads as TGTGCCAGCAGTACTACAGTGAACACTGAAGCTTTCTTT. It is translated as CASSTTVNTEAFF.

The genes are TRBV7-3 and TRBJ2-1, with D maybe TRBD1 (5 bases). Germline CDR1 and CDR2: SGHTA and FQGTGA. The CDR3 spans 17 residues. Trimming stripped 5 bases from V and 7 bases from J, with 24 bases between. The CDR3 DNA follows: TGTGCCAGCAGCCCTTCGGCCCTGGGTGGGGCGAGAAATGAGCAGTTCTTC. Its protein is CASSPSALGGARNEQFF. Together with reference TRBV7-3 and TRBJ2-1, the CDR3 gives the full variable domain: GAGVSQTPSNKVTEKGKYVELRCDPISGHTALYWYRQSLGQGPEFLIYFQGTGAADDSGLPNDRFFAVRPEGSVSTLKIQRTERGDSAVYLCASSPSALGGARNEQFFGPGTRLTVL.

The V and J genes are TRBV7-3 and TRBJ2-7, with 7 bases fitting TRBD2. After removal of 5 bases from V and 3 bases from J, the junction contained 16 bases not matched to a gene. From germline, CDR1 is SGHTA and CDR2 FQGTGA. This CDR3 contains 17 residues. CDR3: CASSLPSRRGDSYEQYF. For the CDR3, the DNA is TGTGCCAGCAGCCTCCCTAGTCGTCGGGGGGATAGCTACGAGCAGTACTTC.

The rearrangement links TRBV5-8 to TRBJ1-5; D is unclear. Germline-derived CDR1 and CDR2 are SGHTS and YDEGEE. Trimming took 7 bases from V and 11 from J, leaving 10 bases between them. The CDR3 consists of 10 residues. The CDR3 nucleotides read TGTGCCAGCGGGGAGGGAGCCCAGCATTTT. It encodes CASGEGAQHF.

The V call is TRBV29-1, the J call TRBJ1-1; a weak D match, TRBD1 (5 bases). V lost 4 bases and J 11 bases, leaving 14 bases between the germline ends. This CDR3 is 11 amino acids long. CDR1 and CDR2 (germline): SQVTM, ANQGSEA. The CDR3, as DNA: TGCAGCGTTGCGGGGCCTGATTTGGCTTTCTTT. Protein product: CSVAGPDLAFF. The variable domain in full, with the rest retrieved from reference TRBV29-1 and TRBJ1-1, is SAVISQKPSRDICQRGTSLTIQCQVDSQVTMMFWYRQQPGQSLTLIATANQGSEATYESGFVIDKFPISRPNLTFSTLTVSNMSPEDSSIYLCSVAGPDLAFFGQGTRLTVV.

The rearrangement joins TRBV5-1 to TRBJ1-2, with 7 bases lining up with TRBD1. CDR1 SGHRS and CDR2 YFSETQ come from the germline V gene. Losses at the gene ends were 4 bases for V and 8 bases for J; bases not matched to a gene: 8. The CDR3 is made up of 13 amino acids. CDR3 in DNA: TGCGCCAGCAGCCCGAATGACAGGGTCGGCTACACCTTC. This translates into CASSPNDRVGYTF.

The chain joins TRBV7-9 to TRBJ1-1, with 7 nucleotides matching TRBD1. Trimming at V came to 1 base and at J to 4 bases, leaving 6 bases not matched to a gene. The CDR3 consists of 15 residues. Germline V gene data show CDR1 as SEHNR and CDR2 as FQNEAQ (reference sequence). This CDR3 is CASSLGSGGVTEAFF. The CDR3 DNA sequence: TGTGCCAGCAGCTTAGGGTCAGGGGGGGTCACTGAAGCTTTCTTT.

The chain links TRBV2 to TRBJ2-2, with 7 nucleotides matching TRBD1. Germline CDR1 and CDR2: SNHLY and FYNNEI. The V segment lost 6 bases and the J segment 6 bases; nucleotides outside the gene matches: 10. This CDR3 is built from 15 residues. This chain's CDR3 is CASRATGETSGELFF. CDR3 in DNA: TGTGCCAGCAGGGCCACAGGGGAGACCTCCGGGGAGCTGTTTTTT.

This sequence joins TRBV5-1 and TRBJ1-2; D remains unclear. There are 15 residues in the CDR3. Germline loops: CDR1 SGHRS, CDR2 YFSETQ. The V gene lost 2 bases and the J gene lost 0 bases, with 11 bases spanning the gap. The CDR3 DNA follows: TGCGCCAGCAGCTTCCCAGGCTCCACTAACTATGGCTACACCTTC. Translated: CASSFPGSTNYGYTF.